Listed below are T cell receptor beta chains from one sample, sequenced in a study of fetal regulatory T cell absence and autoimmunity. The protocol was immunoSEQ multiplex PCR, while the TCRdb copy is restricted to in-frame clones and leaves out a portion. The repertoire consists of 95,000 or so clones, with around 72% occurring once and the leading ten covering roughly 2%. The source material was pancreas tissue. These receptors originate from a male donor with IPEX syndrome. Each CDR3 is given without its conserved first and last residue. A D gene is named only where the DNA matches it firmly. Clone size is shown for a subset of rows, as once, few, many or a class of expanded clone.

clone_size d_call v_call cdr3_aa
- TRBD1 TRBV9 ASSANRGGGRGYTEAF
- - TRBV29-1 SVEAFGNRRRDEQF
- - TRBV7-9 ASSRLEGPTDTQY
- TRBD1 TRBV5-1 ASSFWPDRLPYGYT
- - TRBV9 ASSVYPGLEEETQY
- - TRBV2 ASSVWGSPQETQY
few TRBD2 TRBV4-1 ASSQVFGTSGSDTQY
- TRBD2 TRBV5-1 ASSLIAGGFETQY
- - TRBV5-1 ASSRRLMWGREENTEAF
- - TRBV18 ASSPRLGAGNNEQF
- TRBD1 TRBV5-4 ASSLGDGQGMGETQY
- - TRBV7-8 ASSLVGRGGNTIY
- - TRBV9 ASTPGPLGNQPQH
- - TRBV19 ASSIRNRLSPLH
- TRBD1 TRBV30 AWSDPGQGFHGYT
few - TRBV6-5 ASSYSTKTNEKLF
- TRBD1 TRBV12-5 ASGLTGGNYGYT
- TRBD2 TRBV2 ASTAAGGPGEQF
- TRBD2 TRBV13 ASSLAFGLVTGANVLT
once - TRBV5-5 ASSDLNSGELF
- - TRBV27 ASSYLPQEKLF
- - TRBV9 ASSVGRNSPLH
- - TRBV10-3 AIRNRTVNGYT
few - TRBV7-9 ASSLIVYEQY
once TRBD2 TRBV2 ASSGLAANTGELF
- - TRBV9 ASSVAGRRTDTQY
few - TRBV27 ASSLSGYSYEQY
- TRBD1 TRBV16 ASSQSPGQGNYGYT
- - TRBV4-2 ASSSDGADEKLF
- TRBD1 TRBV5-1 ASSWGQGDTEAF
few - TRBV5-5 ASSFQWENTEAF
- - TRBV19 ASSIGSSYEQY
- - TRBV2 ASGGTEGNTQY
- - TRBV27 ASSTDLLAEQY
once - TRBV7-2 ASSRTGRDETQY
few - TRBV6-5 ASSPSGEPNQPQH
- - TRBV7-2 ASSSLWGEVDEQF
- - TRBV10-3 AISVMAKETQY
few - TRBV7-6 ASGPNTGELF
once TRBD2 TRBV30 AWRPAGGPVAKNIQY
few - TRBV4-2 ASSQDKGGHNSPLH